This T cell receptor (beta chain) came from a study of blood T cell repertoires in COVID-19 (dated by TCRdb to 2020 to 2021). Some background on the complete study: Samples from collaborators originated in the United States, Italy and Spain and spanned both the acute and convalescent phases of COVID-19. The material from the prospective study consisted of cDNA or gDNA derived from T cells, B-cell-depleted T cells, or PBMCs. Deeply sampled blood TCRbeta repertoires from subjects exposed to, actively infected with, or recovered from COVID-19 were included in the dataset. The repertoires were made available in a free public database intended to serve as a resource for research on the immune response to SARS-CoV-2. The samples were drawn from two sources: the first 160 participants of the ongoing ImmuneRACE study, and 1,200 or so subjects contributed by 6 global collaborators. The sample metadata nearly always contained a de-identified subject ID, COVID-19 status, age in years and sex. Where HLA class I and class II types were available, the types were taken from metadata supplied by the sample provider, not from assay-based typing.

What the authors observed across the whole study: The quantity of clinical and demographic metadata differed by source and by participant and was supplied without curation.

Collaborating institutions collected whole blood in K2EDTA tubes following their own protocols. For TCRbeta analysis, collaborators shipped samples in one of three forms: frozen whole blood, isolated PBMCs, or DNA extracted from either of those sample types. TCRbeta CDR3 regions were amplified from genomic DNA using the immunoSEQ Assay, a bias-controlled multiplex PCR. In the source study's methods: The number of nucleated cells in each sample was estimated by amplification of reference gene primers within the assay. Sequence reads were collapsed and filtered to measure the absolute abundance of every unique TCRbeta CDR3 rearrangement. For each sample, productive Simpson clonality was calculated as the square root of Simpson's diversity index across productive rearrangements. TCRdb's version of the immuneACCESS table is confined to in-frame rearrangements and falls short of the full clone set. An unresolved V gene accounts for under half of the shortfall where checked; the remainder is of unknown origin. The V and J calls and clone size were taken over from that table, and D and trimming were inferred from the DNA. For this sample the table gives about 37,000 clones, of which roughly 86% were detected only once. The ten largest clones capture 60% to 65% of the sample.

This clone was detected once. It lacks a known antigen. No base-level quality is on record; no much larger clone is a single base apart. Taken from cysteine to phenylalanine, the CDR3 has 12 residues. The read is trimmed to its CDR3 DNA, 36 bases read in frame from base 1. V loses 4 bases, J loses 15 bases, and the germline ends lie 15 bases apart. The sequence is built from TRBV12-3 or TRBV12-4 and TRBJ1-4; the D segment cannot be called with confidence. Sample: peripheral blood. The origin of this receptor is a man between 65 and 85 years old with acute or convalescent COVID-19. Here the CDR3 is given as CASSSLIGRVFF. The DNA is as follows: TGTGCCAGCAGTTCCCTGATTGGGAGGGTGTTTTTT.